Presented here are 15 T cell receptor beta chains from one specimen sequenced in a study of blood T cells in healthy people across ages. A J-beta primer mix and a sample-barcoded 5' primer were used in a second PCR of roughly 7 to 12 cycles. TCRdb fed the 5' RACE reads into MiXCR, producing one record per CDR3 protein. The sample contains about 1.5 million distinct CDR3 sequences, about 45% of which appear only once. Sequenced material: blood. The receptors were sampled from a woman aged 18-29 years in good health.

This clonotype has a handful of counts. The chain has TRBV3-1 and TRBJ1-2; D unresolved. This CDR3 contains 16 residues. Germline values: CDR1 LGHDT, CDR2 YNNKEL (reference sequence). V dropped 3 bases and J dropped 5 bases, with 19 bases sitting between them. The CDR3 DNA sequence: TGTGCCAGCAGCCACCTTTGGTACCATCGACCTTATGGCTACACCTTC. Translation gives CASSHLWYHRPYGYTF.

V gene TRBV27 combines with J gene TRBJ1-4, with 11 nucleotides matching TRBD1. The CDR3 extends over 13 amino acids. Germline trimming cut 5 bases from V and 12 bases from J; bases unmatched to any gene: 5. Germline CDR1 is MNHEY and CDR2 is SMNVEV (reference sequence). The DNA for the CDR3 is TGTGCCAGCAGTCCAGGGACAGGGGGTGAACTGTTTTTT. It is translated as CASSPGTGGELFF.

V is TRBV6-1 and J is TRBJ2-2; D might be TRBD1 (5 bases). The germline V gene encodes CDR1 MNHNS and CDR2 SASEGT. The CDR3 contains 15 residues. Trimming cost V 4 bases and J 2 bases, with 11 bases left between them. CDR3 region: CASSVFQGNTGELFF. In DNA form, the CDR3 reads TGTGCCAGCAGTGTGTTTCAGGGAAACACCGGGGAGCTGTTTTTT.

V is TRBV12-3 or TRBV12-4 and J is TRBJ2-1; D unresolved. This CDR3 is built from 11 residues. V lost 3 bases to trimming and J lost 8 bases, with 5 bases between them. DNA of the CDR3: TGTGCCAGCAGTTTCGTTCATGAGCAGTTCTTC. Residues: CASSFVHEQFF.

This sequence joins TRBV20-1 and TRBJ1-2, with 7 bases matching TRBD1. CDR1 DFQATT and CDR2 SNEGSKA come from the germline V gene (reference sequence). The CDR3 has 13 amino acids. CDR3 in DNA: TGCACCCAGAAGACAGGGCCTAACTATGGCTACACCTTC. Translated, it gives CTQKTGPNYGYTF.

The chain is built from TRBV20-1 and TRBJ2-3; D gene uncertain. The germline CDR1 and CDR2 sequences are DFQATT and SNEGSKA (reference sequence). Between the trimmed V and J ends, which lost 0 bases and 1 base, there was a span of 11 bases. The CDR3 spans 15 residues. This CDR3 is CSARDLYDGTDTQYF. The DNA of the CDR3 is TGCAGTGCTAGAGATCTATATGACGGCACAGATACGCAGTATTTT.

The chain couples TRBV9 to TRBJ2-3; TRBD1 agrees at 7 bases. The V segment lost 2 bases and the J segment 0 bases; nucleotides outside the gene matches: 3. The CDR3 sequence is 15 residues long. CDR1 and CDR2 from the germline V gene are SGDLS and YYNGEE. The CDR3 protein is CASSVWDSSTDTQYF. As DNA, the CDR3 is TGTGCCAGCAGCGTGTGGGACAGTAGCACAGATACGCAGTATTTT.

J is TRBJ2-1 and V is TRBV10-3, with D tentatively TRBD2 (7 bases). The CDR3 totals 16 residues. V was cut by 3 bases and J by 6 bases, with 18 bases left in between. Per the germline V gene, CDR1 is ENHRY and CDR2 is SYGVKD. DNA of the CDR3: TGTGCCATCAGTGAAGGGGGGGGAGGGGCCTTCAATGAGCAGTTCTTC. Amino acid sequence: CAISEGGGGAFNEQFF.

This clonotype appeared a few times. The rearrangement links TRBV5-6 to TRBJ1-2; TRBD1 is a possible D gene (6 bases). Trimming took off 3 bases at V and 4 bases at J, with 10 bases between the two ends. The CDR3 loop spans 13 amino acids. Germline V gives CDR1 SGHDT, CDR2 YYEEEE. CDR3: CASSSGHPYGYTF. In DNA form, the CDR3 reads TGTGCCAGCAGCTCGGGACACCCCTATGGCTACACCTTC.

This clonotype was counted a few times. The rearrangement links TRBV6-5 to TRBJ2-6, with D unclear. The length of the CDR3 is 18 residues. The germline CDR1 and CDR2 sequences are MNHEY and SVGAGI. V was trimmed by 0 bases and J by 0 bases, leaving 12 bases between them. CDR3 in amino acids: CASSYSRLLYSGANVLTF. In DNA form, the CDR3 reads TGTGCCAGCAGTTACTCGAGATTGCTATACTCTGGGGCCAACGTCCTGACTTTC.

This clonotype was detected only a few times. The CDR3 reads CASSGRPTGNYGYTF. In nucleotides, the CDR3 is TGTGCCAGCAGTGGACGGCCTACCGGAAACTATGGCTACACCTTC. This chain uses TRBV6-2 or TRBV6-3 with TRBJ1-2; D is uncertain. With 5 bases removed from V and 2 bases from J, the gap between germline ends came to 15 bases. The germline V gene encodes CDR1 MNHEY and CDR2 SVGEGT. There are 15 residues in the CDR3.

This clonotype was recorded a few times. This rearrangement joins TRBV7-8 to TRBJ2-1; D is undetermined. Trimming took off 3 bases at V and 5 bases at J, with 8 bases between the two ends. The germline V gene encodes CDR1 SGHVS and CDR2 FQNEAQ. The CDR3 consists of 13 residues. The CDR3 DNA follows: TGTGCCAGCAGCTTGTATGGCCACAATGAGCAGTTCTTC. Amino acid sequence: CASSLYGHNEQFF.

This CDR3 reads CSAKRFQETQYF. The DNA of the CDR3 is TGCAGTGCTAAAAGGTTCCAAGAGACCCAGTACTTC. V is TRBV20-1 and J is TRBJ2-5; D gene unclear. The germline V and J ends were trimmed by 4 bases and 1 base, with 7 bases remaining between them. This CDR3 spans 12 amino acids. The V gene's germline CDR1 is DFQATT and CDR2 SNEGSKA (reference sequence).

The chain has TRBV9 and TRBJ2-2, with D hard to call. The V end was cut by 4 bases, the J end by 8 bases, with 6 bases between. Germline CDR1 reads SGDLS; CDR2 reads YYNGEE. This CDR3 comprises 11 residues. The CDR3 loop is CASSINGELFF. CDR3 coding DNA: TGTGCCAGCAGCATTAATGGGGAGCTGTTTTTT.

J is TRBJ2-1 and V is TRBV4-3; D is possibly TRBD1 (5 bases). CDR1 is LGHNA, CDR2 YSLEER, per germline. The V end was cut by 4 bases, the J end by 10 bases, with 14 bases between. The CDR3 loop spans 13 amino acids. DNA of the CDR3: TGCGCCAGCAGCCGTGGCCAGGGTTGGGAGCAGTTCTTC. It yields the protein CASSRGQGWEQFF.